The 18 T cell receptor beta chains presented below share a single source sample, sequenced in a study of blood T cell repertoires in COVID-19 (dated by TCRdb to 2020 to 2021). The library came from the immunoSEQ multiplex PCR assay. TCRdb retrieved this table from immuneACCESS and kept in-frame rearrangements only. Not all clones are present; in checked studies, unresolved V genes account for under half, and no reason is known for the remainder. Recorded for this sample are 150,000 to 200,000 clones; approximately 86% of them occurred a single time. Of the sample, roughly 0.53% is held by the ten largest clones. Sequences were obtained from peripheral blood. The receptors were gathered from a man between 60 and 75 years old with COVID-19, enrolled during active disease.

The chain has TRBV6-5 and TRBJ2-5, with TRBD1 matching 8 bases. There are 13 residues in the CDR3. Per germline, CDR1 MNHEY and CDR2 SVGAGI. V dropped 6 bases and J dropped 3; count of bases not matched to a gene: 3. The CDR3: CASRLTGEETQYF. CDR3 nucleotides: TGTGCCAGCAGGTTGACAGGGGAAGAGACCCAGTACTTC.

This chain links TRBV7-2 with TRBJ2-4; 11 positions agree with TRBD1. The CDR3 is made up of 15 amino acids. Germline V gene data show CDR1 as SGHTA and CDR2 as FQGNSA. J was trimmed by 6 bases and V by 5 bases; bases with no gene match: 6. Here the CDR3 DNA reads TGTGCCAGCAGCCATAAAGGACAGGGGGCAAACATTCAGTACTTC. Translating gives CASSHKGQGANIQYF.

The chain recombines TRBV6-2 or TRBV6-3 with TRBJ1-6, with D uncertain. There are 15 residues in the CDR3. Trimming took off 2 bases at V and 7 bases at J, with 12 bases between the two ends. Germline CDR1 and CDR2: MNHEY and SVGEGT. The CDR3, as DNA: TGTGCCAGCAGTTACGTCGGACTTTACAATTCACCCCTCCACTTT. This gives the protein CASSYVGLYNSPLHF.

The CDR3 protein is CAISRDRSGNEQFF. The DNA of the CDR3 is TGTGCCATCAGCCGGGACAGGTCCGGCAATGAGCAGTTCTTC. V usage is TRBV10-3 and J usage is TRBJ2-1, with TRBD1 matching 8 bases. This CDR3 is built from 14 residues. V lost 6 bases and J lost 6; bases outside the gene matches: 7. The germline CDR1 and CDR2 sequences are ENHRY and SYGVKD.

The rearrangement links TRBV28 to TRBJ1-3; D perhaps matches TRBD1 (5 bases). The length of the CDR3 is 16 residues. Germline CDR1 and CDR2: MDHEN and SYDVKM. V was trimmed by 4 bases and J by 0 bases, leaving 13 bases between them. CDR3 protein: CASSSRGTHSGNTIYF. CDR3 in DNA: TGTGCCAGCAGTTCCCGCGGGACTCACTCTGGAAACACCATATATTTT.

The genes are TRBV28 and TRBJ2-5, with 11 positions matching TRBD2. V shed 5 bases, J shed 0 bases, and the junction held 8 bases outside the gene matches. The V gene's germline CDR1 is MDHEN and CDR2 SYDVKM. The CDR3 is 17 residues long. The CDR3 nucleotides are TGTGCCAGCAGTCCTCTTAGCGGGGGGGTGTACCAAGAGACCCAGTACTTC. It codes for CASSPLSGGVYQETQYF.

This rearrangement joins TRBV7-9 to TRBJ2-7; D is perhaps TRBD2 (5 bases). In germline, CDR1 is SEHNR, CDR2 FQNEAQ (reference sequence). The CDR3 runs to 17 residues. V lost 6 bases and J lost 0, with 21 bases in between. The CDR3 reads CASRSSLGELASYEQYF. The CDR3 bases are TGTGCCAGCAGATCATCGCTCGGGGAGTTGGCCTCCTACGAGCAGTACTTC.

The V and J genes are TRBV9 and TRBJ1-3, with D maybe TRBD1 (5 bases). Germline-derived CDR1 and CDR2 are SGDLS and YYNGEE. The CDR3 covers 17 residues. The V end lost 4 bases, the J end lost 0 bases, and 17 bases lay between the germline ends. The CDR3 is CASSPGSGIRSGNTIYF. Written as DNA, the CDR3 is TGTGCCAGCAGCCCAGGATCAGGGATCCGCTCTGGAAACACCATATATTTT. Full variable domain (missing parts from reference TRBV9 and TRBJ1-3): DSGVTQTPKHLITATGQRVTLRCSPRSGDLSVYWYQQSLDQGLQFLIQYYNGEERAKGNILERFSAQQFPDLHSELNLSSLELGDSALYFCASSPGSGIRSGNTIYFGEGSWLTVV.

This chain joins TRBV7-2 and TRBJ1-1; weak D call: TRBD1 (5 bases). V lost 4 bases to trimming and J lost 9 bases, with 15 bases between them. Germline-derived CDR1 and CDR2 are SGHTA and FQGNSA. There are 13 residues in the CDR3. For the CDR3, the DNA is TGTGCCAGCAGCTACCAGGACAAGGGGAAAGCTTTCTTT. This encodes CASSYQDKGKAFF. The entire variable domain, with the rest obtained from reference TRBV7-2 and TRBJ1-1, is as follows: GAGVSQSPSNKVTEKGKDVELRCDPISGHTALYWYRQSLGQGLEFLIYFQGNSAPDKSGLPSDRFSAERTGGSVSTLTIQRTQQEDSAVYLCASSYQDKGKAFFGQGTRLTVV.

V and J are TRBV7-9 and TRBJ2-5; a weak D match, TRBD1 (5 bases). CDR3 length equals 15 residues. CDR1 is SEHNR and CDR2 is FQNEAQ in the germline V gene (reference sequence). V was trimmed by 3 bases and J by 7 bases, leaving 18 bases between them. The CDR3 DNA is TGTGCCAGCAGCTTTTTGGACGGAATCCAGGGGACCCAGTACTTC. Translated: CASSFLDGIQGTQYF.

The gene calls are TRBV19 and TRBJ1-1, with a weak D call TRBD1 (6 bases). Trimming shortened V by 3 bases and J by 5 bases, and 13 bases separated the two germline ends. The CDR3 is 14 residues long. The germline gives CDR1 LNHDA, CDR2 SQIVND (reference sequence). The CDR3 here is CASSISGARTEAFF. CDR3 DNA: TGTGCCAGTAGTATCTCAGGGGCGAGGACTGAAGCTTTCTTT.

This chain joins TRBV5-1 and TRBJ2-5; the D gene is possibly TRBD1 (6 bases). The CDR3 loop spans 14 amino acids. Germline V gene data show CDR1 as SGHRS and CDR2 as YFSETQ. Trimming pared 8 bases from V and 1 base from J, leaving 15 bases between. This chain's CDR3 is CASKIGQFQETQYF. The CDR3, as DNA: TGCGCCAGTAAGATAGGACAGTTCCAAGAGACCCAGTACTTC.

Only one count was recorded for this clone. The rearrangement uses TRBV7-6 and TRBJ2-1, with 11 bases lining up with TRBD1. The germline V gene encodes CDR1 SGHVS and CDR2 FNYEAQ. V shed 5 bases, J shed 9 bases, and the junction held 9 bases outside the gene matches. The CDR3 runs to 15 residues. The chain's CDR3 is CASSPTGTGGGEQFF. The DNA for the CDR3 is TGTGCCAGCAGCCCTACCGGGACAGGGGGAGGTGAGCAGTTCTTC.

V and J are TRBV7-9 and TRBJ2-1; 14 nucleotides agree with TRBD2. The CDR3 has 15 residues. Trimming at V came to 4 bases and at J to 9 bases, leaving 5 bases not matched to a gene. The germline CDR1 and CDR2 sequences are SEHNR and FQNEAQ (reference sequence). The CDR3 loop is CASSSGLAGAVEQFF. In nucleotides, the CDR3 is TGTGCCAGCAGCTCGGGACTAGCGGGAGCTGTTGAGCAGTTCTTC.

The chain is built from TRBV6-5 and TRBJ1-1; maybe TRBD1 (5 bases). The germline CDR1 and CDR2 sequences are MNHEY and SVGAGI. V shed 6 bases and J shed 4 bases, with 12 bases lying between them. This CDR3 contains 13 residues. The CDR3 bases are TGTGCCAGCAGAATGGGGCAGAGCACTGAAGCTTTCTTT. It encodes CASRMGQSTEAFF.

This clone was seen only a few times. V usage is TRBV28 and J usage is TRBJ2-3; TRBD2 might be the D (5 bases). The CDR3 contains 14 residues. Trimming cost V 6 bases and J 0 bases, with 10 bases left between them. Germline CDR1 MDHEN, CDR2 SYDVKM. The CDR3 DNA sequence: TGTGCCAGCAGGGAGAGCGGAAGCACAGATACGCAGTATTTT. It specifies CASRESGSTDTQYF.

This clone was seen only once. The gene calls are TRBV5-5 and TRBJ1-1; no definite D call. Trimming shortened V by 4 bases and J by 1 base, and 11 bases separated the two germline ends. Germline CDR1 SGHKS, CDR2 YYEKEE (reference sequence). CDR3 length equals 14 residues. CDR3: CASSPFAGNTEAFF. CDR3 in DNA: TGTGCCAGCAGCCCCTTTGCGGGGAACACTGAAGCTTTCTTT.

The V gene is TRBV27, the J gene TRBJ2-5; weak D call: TRBD2 (6 bases). CDR3 length equals 14 residues. Trimming took 0 bases from V and 5 from J, leaving 10 bases between them. Germline loops: CDR1 MNHEY, CDR2 SMNVEV (reference sequence). CDR3 bases: TGTGCCAGCAGTTTATCGCTGGCGGGGGAGACCCAGTACTTC. Its translation: CASSLSLAGETQYF.